The TCR beta chain under discussion was sequenced for a study of CD8+ T cells in alopecia areata. Following extraction, RNA underwent reverse transcription to cDNA, which served as the sequencing template. Clones were sequenced by immunoSEQ multiplex PCR, and TCRdb holds only the in-frame ones, with some missing. The table has 13,000 to 15,000 clones, under 60% seen once. Individuals with alopecia areata gave both lesional scalp punch biopsies and peripheral blood for collection. CDR3 length: 16 amino acids. Looked up from germline, CDR1 is SGHVS and CDR2 is FNYEAQ. Trimming removed 4 bases from V and 1 base from J, with 13 bases in between.

The receptor was isolated from a human donor with alopecia areata. The source was skin, collected at week 0. The chain joins TRBV7-6 to TRBJ2-2, with D maybe TRBD1 (5 bases). CDR3 amino acids: CASSSQEPQNTGELFF. The CDR3 DNA follows: TGTGCCAGCAGCTCACAGGAGCCGCAGAACACCGGGGAGCTGTTTTTT. The full variable domain, its missing parts supplied by reference TRBV7-6 and TRBJ2-2, is GAGVSQSPRYKVTKRGQDVALRCDPISGHVSLYWYRQALGQGPEFLTYFNYEAQQDKSGLPNDRFSAERPEGSISTLTIQRTEQRDSAMYRCASSSQEPQNTGELFFGEGSRLTVL.